This T cell receptor (beta chain) derives from a study of cytomegalovirus exposure and HLA in healthy donors. At the level of the study: Prior work identified under 130 million unique TCR beta sequences in some 180 million T cells.

Per germline, CDR1 LGHNA and CDR2 YSLEER. The CDR3 loop spans 17 amino acids. V was clipped by 4 bases and J by 1 base, with 20 bases between them. A note on this clone: The antigen remains undetermined.

The study ran its PCR with 60 Vbeta and 13 Jbeta primers. Sequencing was performed with immunoSEQ multiplex PCR; in TCRdb, only in-frame clones are kept and a portion is missing. The repertoire holds some 140,000 clones, with almost 80% as singletons. Study conclusions and caveats: TCR beta V- and J-gene trimming, according to a later analysis, was linked to a missense DCLRE1C variant. Across donors, presence/absence analyses took sequencing depth to be roughly uniform.

This TCR was recovered from a man aged 18 to 29 in good health and CMV-seronegative. Sequencing was carried out using PBMCs. This chain connects TRBV4-3 to TRBJ2-7; TRBD1 is a possible D gene (6 bases). CDR3 protein: CASSLSGMQGLSYEQYF. The CDR3 region has the DNA TGCGCCAGCAGCCTTAGTGGAATGCAGGGGTTATCCTACGAGCAGTACTTC.